The rows below give T cell receptor beta chains drawn from one sample of a study of early T cells in non-severe SARS-CoV-2 infection. TCRdb re-called the 5' RACE reads through MiXCR, storing one row per CDR3 protein. The table has roughly 110,000 distinct CDR3 sequences, 11% seen once. Sequences were obtained from whole blood. All receptors come from an adult who was a healthcare worker with PCR-confirmed SARS-CoV-2 infection or an uninfected control (not recorded which). Each CDR3 is given with its conserved first and last residue. Fields, in order: clone size, J gene, D gene, V gene, CDR3 protein, CDR3 DNA. A D gene is named only where the DNA matches it firmly. For some rows the clone size is stated as once, few or many, or as a class when expanded; others skip it.

size: .; J: TRBJ2-1; D: .; V: TRBV14; CDR3: CASSPWTRNIYEQFF; DNA: TGTGCCAGCAGCCCGTGGACTCGGAATATCTATGAGCAGTTCTTC
size: many; J: TRBJ1-4; D: .; V: TRBV18; CDR3: CASSRVGTNEKLFF; DNA: TGTGCCAGCTCGCGCGTTGGAACTAATGAAAAACTGTTTTTT
size: .; J: TRBJ2-5; D: .; V: TRBV28; CDR3: CASDNGATPSQETQYF; DNA: TGTGCCAGTGATAACGGGGCTACCCCGTCCCAAGAGACCCAGTACTTC
size: .; J: TRBJ1-2; D: TRBD1; V: TRBV6-6; CDR3: CASSSGQGYGYTF; DNA: TGTGCCAGCAGTTCGGGACAGGGCTATGGCTACACCTTC
size: few; J: TRBJ1-1; D: .; V: TRBV11-2; CDR3: CASSYQGNTEAFF; DNA: TGTGCCAGCAGTTATCAGGGGAACACTGAAGCTTTCTTT
size: .; J: TRBJ1-6; D: .; V: TRBV18; CDR3: CASSLDRRNSPLHF; DNA: TGTGCCAGCTCACTCGACAGGCGGAATTCACCCCTCCACTTT
size: .; J: TRBJ2-1; D: .; V: TRBV10-3; CDR3: CAISEGGNEQFF; DNA: TGTGCCATCAGTGAGGGGGGCAATGAGCAGTTCTTC
size: .; J: TRBJ2-3; D: .; V: TRBV12-3/TRBV12-4; CDR3: CASTLQADTQYF; DNA: TGTGCCAGCACCCTCCAAGCAGATACGCAGTATTTT
size: .; J: TRBJ1-5; D: .; V: TRBV5-3; CDR3: CARSLRSHGGPQHF; DNA: TGTGCCAGAAGCTTGAGGTCACACGGAGGGCCCCAGCATTTT
size: many; J: TRBJ2-1; D: .; V: TRBV6-6; CDR3: CASSYGTASWGRVNEQFF; DNA: TGTGCCAGCAGTTACGGGACTGCTTCTTGGGGTCGGGTTAACGAGCAGTTCTTC
size: .; J: TRBJ2-6; D: TRBD1; V: TRBV5-1; CDR3: CAGPPVRDRLSGANVLTF; DNA: TGCGCCGGTCCTCCGGTCCGGGACAGACTCTCTGGGGCCAACGTCCTGACTTTC
size: .; J: TRBJ2-3; D: .; V: TRBV5-6; CDR3: CASSFPGTDTQYF; DNA: TGTGCCAGCAGCTTCCCGGGGACAGATACGCAGTATTTT
size: .; J: TRBJ1-5; D: TRBD1; V: TRBV20-1; CDR3: CSARDPRTGRGYQPQHF; DNA: TGCAGTGCTAGAGACCCGCGGACAGGGAGGGGGTATCAGCCCCAGCATTTT
size: .; J: TRBJ1-5; D: .; V: TRBV7-2; CDR3: CASERSPTNQPQHF; DNA: TGTGCCAGCGAACGGAGCCCGACAAACCAGCCCCAGCATTTT
size: few; J: TRBJ2-1; D: .; V: TRBV7-8; CDR3: CASSYLVGRNEQFF; DNA: TGTGCCAGCAGCTATCTAGTAGGGAGGAATGAGCAGTTCTTC
size: few; J: TRBJ2-1; D: .; V: TRBV29-1; CDR3: CSVEGRYNEQFF; DNA: TGCAGCGTTGAAGGGAGATACAATGAGCAGTTCTTC
size: many; J: TRBJ2-7; D: .; V: TRBV20-1; CDR3: CSADIRTYEQYF; DNA: TGCAGTGCTGATATAAGGACCTACGAGCAGTACTTC
size: .; J: TRBJ2-3; D: TRBD2; V: TRBV28; CDR3: CASSLLAGEGNTQYF; DNA: TGTGCCAGCAGCCTACTAGCGGGAGAGGGGAATACGCAGTATTTT
size: .; J: TRBJ2-2; D: .; V: TRBV24-1; CDR3: CATSDYRDTGELFF; DNA: TGTGCCACCAGTGATTATCGGGACACCGGGGAGCTGTTTTTT
size: .; J: TRBJ1-1; D: .; V: TRBV20-1; CDR3: CSAGGTGAVAFF; DNA: TGCAGTGCTGGGGGAACGGGGGCGGTAGCTTTCTTT
size: few; J: TRBJ2-3; D: TRBD2; V: TRBV5-4; CDR3: CASSSRFGGADTQYF; DNA: TGTGCCAGCAGCTCCCGGTTTGGGGGGGCAGATACGCAGTATTTT
size: many; J: TRBJ1-1; D: .; V: TRBV21-1; CDR3: CASSKGPTGVVANTEAFF; DNA: TGTGCCAGCAGCAAAGGGCCGACAGGGGTGGTCGCGAACACTGAAGCTTTCTTT
size: few; J: TRBJ2-2; D: .; V: TRBV3-1; CDR3: CASSQGQVVGELFF; DNA: TGTGCCAGCAGCCAAGGACAGGTTGTCGGGGAGCTGTTTTTT
size: .; J: TRBJ1-5; D: .; V: TRBV20-1; CDR3: CSARAGAQPQHF; DNA: TGCAGTGCCAGAGCAGGGGCGCAGCCCCAGCATTTT
size: few; J: TRBJ2-1; D: TRBD2; V: TRBV2; CDR3: CASRPRGLAGGSDEQFF; DNA: TGTGCCAGCAGACCCCGGGGACTAGCGGGAGGGAGTGATGAGCAGTTCTTC
size: few; J: TRBJ2-3; D: .; V: TRBV6-5; CDR3: CASSYSNWHTDTQYF; DNA: TGTGCCAGCAGTTACTCCAACTGGCATACAGATACGCAGTATTTT
size: few; J: TRBJ2-7; D: .; V: TRBV9; CDR3: CASSVDPGSYEQYF; DNA: TGTGCCAGCAGCGTAGATCCGGGGTCCTACGAGCAGTACTTC
size: many; J: TRBJ2-1; D: TRBD2; V: TRBV20-1; CDR3: CSAEREPSYNEQFF; DNA: TGCAGTGCTGAGCGGGAGCCCTCCTACAATGAGCAGTTCTTC
size: few; J: TRBJ1-4; D: TRBD1; V: TRBV12-3/TRBV12-4; CDR3: CASGQVGEKLFF; DNA: TGTGCCAGCGGACAGGTTGGGGAAAAACTGTTTTTT
size: many; J: TRBJ2-7; D: .; V: TRBV7-6; CDR3: CASSQGAGTYEQYF; DNA: TGTGCCAGCAGCCAGGGTGCGGGAACCTACGAGCAGTACTTC
size: .; J: TRBJ2-7; D: .; V: TRBV28; CDR3: CASSLLGAQITYEQYF; DNA: TGTGCCAGCAGTCTCCTCGGGGCGCAGATCACCTACGAGCAGTACTTC
size: .; J: TRBJ2-1; D: TRBD2; V: TRBV20-1; CDR3: CSARVEYGTSSYNEQFF; DNA: TGCAGTGCTAGAGTGGAGTACGGGACTAGCAGTTACAATGAGCAGTTCTTC
size: few; J: TRBJ1-2; D: .; V: TRBV7-9; CDR3: CASSRMDKTHYGYTF; DNA: TGTGCCAGCAGTCGCATGGACAAAACCCACTATGGCTACACCTTC
size: few; J: TRBJ1-1; D: .; V: TRBV20-1; CDR3: CSARGGGDTEAFF; DNA: TGCAGTGCTCGTGGGGGGGGCGACACTGAAGCTTTCTTT
size: few; J: TRBJ2-7; D: TRBD2; V: TRBV9; CDR3: CASSPQTSGPYEQYF; DNA: TGTGCCAGCAGCCCCCAGACTAGCGGCCCCTACGAGCAGTACTTC
size: many; J: TRBJ2-1; D: .; V: TRBV20-1; CDR3: CSAYLYEIYNEQFF; DNA: TGCAGTGCTTACCTATATGAAATATACAATGAGCAGTTCTTC
size: many; J: TRBJ2-4; D: .; V: TRBV12-3/TRBV12-4; CDR3: CASTFGAFLAKNIQYF; DNA: TGTGCCAGCACCTTTGGGGCATTCCTAGCCAAAAACATTCAGTACTTC
size: .; J: TRBJ2-3; D: TRBD1; V: TRBV2; CDR3: CASNPTGVADTQYF; DNA: TGTGCCAGCAACCCGACAGGGGTTGCAGATACGCAGTATTTT
size: many; J: TRBJ2-3; D: .; V: TRBV5-1; CDR3: CASSSRTGTDTQYF; DNA: TGCGCCAGCAGCTCGCGGACAGGCACAGATACGCAGTATTTT
size: few; J: TRBJ2-2; D: .; V: TRBV27; CDR3: CASTERDDGTGELFF; DNA: TGTGCCAGCACTGAACGGGATGACGGCACCGGGGAGCTGTTTTTT
size: few; J: TRBJ2-1; D: TRBD2; V: TRBV2; CDR3: CASSEEGLAAYNEQFF; DNA: TGTGCCAGCAGTGAAGAAGGACTAGCGGCATACAATGAGCAGTTCTTC
size: few; J: TRBJ2-3; D: .; V: TRBV7-2; CDR3: CASSLEGGYTDTQYF; DNA: TGTGCCAGCAGCTTAGAGGGGGGTTACACAGATACGCAGTATTTT
size: .; J: TRBJ2-6; D: TRBD2; V: TRBV5-6; CDR3: CASSNLAGRSGANVLTF; DNA: TGTGCCAGCAGCAACCTAGCGGGTCGCTCTGGGGCCAACGTCCTGACTTTC
size: many; J: TRBJ2-7; D: TRBD2; V: TRBV7-2; CDR3: CASSSRRGGAEQYF; DNA: TGTGCCAGCAGCTCCCGGCGGGGGGGCGCCGAGCAGTACTTC
size: .; J: TRBJ1-6; D: .; V: TRBV5-6; CDR3: CASSFNLIPPLHF; DNA: TGTGCCAGCAGCTTTAACCTCATCCCACCCCTCCACTTT
size: few; J: TRBJ2-3; D: .; V: TRBV6-5; CDR3: CASRKSRTGFTDTQYF; DNA: TGTGCCAGCAGGAAGAGCCGAACCGGGTTTACAGATACGCAGTATTTT
size: many; J: TRBJ1-5; D: .; V: TRBV2; CDR3: CASTALPNQPQHF; DNA: TGTGCCAGCACCGCTTTACCAAATCAGCCCCAGCATTTT